Included here is one TCR beta chain sequence, with context. The antigen remains unidentified. Triplicate sorting captured approximately 290,000 cells each from every CD8+ T cell subset. Naive CD8+ T cells had a CD45RO-CCR7+CD27+CD95- phenotype. This specimen belongs to a study of CXCR3-negative and CXCR3-positive naive CD8 T cells. This CDR3 contains 17 residues. General study findings and limits: Naive cells used TRBV-TRBJ genes in much the same way whether CXCR3-negative or CXCR3-positive; memory cells did not. Sequencing showed both naive subsets with comparably high diversity, and memory CD8+ cells much lower. CXCR3-positive naive cells had more hydrophobic TRB CDR3s than CXCR3-negative naive cells.

Each TRB cDNA library was prepared by 5' RACE (with UMI labels). TCRdb reprocessed the 5' RACE reads, with one entry per CDR3 protein and no DNA. The sample data list over 95,000 distinct CDR3 sequences. The material sequenced was naive CXCR3+ CD8+ T cells from blood. Specified subset: CD45RO-CCR7+CD27+CD95- naive CD8+ T cells expressing CXCR3 (TNR3+). The rearrangement uses TRBV12-3 or TRBV12-4 and TRBJ1-1; the TCRdb call, TRBD1, lacks DNA for checking. The TCR sequence derives from a human donor in good health. Some clones in this sample may be carry-over from other donors' samples. The CDR3 reads CASSWEGTGDGQGEAFF.